Listed below are T cell receptor beta chains from one sample, sequenced in a study of vaccination effects on CD4 cells after COVID-19. Assay: immunoSEQ multiplex PCR; the TCRdb copy retains only in-frame clones and omits some. In the table there are about 45,000 clones, roughly 80% of which are singletons. These TCRs are of unknown antigen specificity. The source material was CD4+ T cells from PBMCs cultured without peptide, sampled before COVID-19 vaccination. The receptors stem from a human donor who had a prior SARS-CoV-2 infection. The CDR3 runs from the conserved cysteine through the conserved F or W. The order of the fields is J gene, clone size, V gene, D gene, CDR3 protein, CDR3 DNA. A D gene is named only where the DNA matches it firmly. Not every row has a clone size; where given, it reads once, few, many or a size class.

TRBJ2-7,NA,TRBV5-1,NA,CASERGSPDSYEQYF,TGCGCCAGCGAGAGGGGTTCCCCGGACTCCTACGAGCAGTACTTC
TRBJ2-3,once,TRBV5-1,TRBD2,CASSVSGTSGGTQYF,TGCGCCAGCAGCGTATCCGGGACTAGCGGGGGTACGCAGTATTTT
TRBJ2-1,once,TRBV24-1,TRBD2,CATSDRDYFRTEQFF,TGTGCCACCAGTGACCGGGACTACTTTCGGACTGAGCAGTTCTTC
TRBJ1-1,NA,TRBV7-6,TRBD1,CASSLGQGRSTEAFF,TGTGCCAGCAGCTTAGGACAGGGGAGAAGCACTGAAGCTTTCTTT
TRBJ2-4,NA,TRBV5-6,NA,CASSGGTPGSIQYF,TGTGCCAGCAGCGGGGGGACCCCCGGGTCCATTCAGTACTTC
TRBJ2-7,NA,TRBV4-2,NA,CASSIRQDPSYEQYF,TGTGCCAGCAGCATTAGACAAGATCCGTCCTACGAGCAGTACTTC
TRBJ1-4,NA,TRBV5-8,NA,CASSLGSSGYEKLFF,TGTGCCAGCAGCTTGGGTTCAAGTGGTTACGAAAAACTGTTTTTT
TRBJ1-2,NA,TRBV28,NA,CASSPPRTEAYGYTF,TGTGCCAGCAGCCCACCCCGGACAGAGGCCTATGGCTACACCTTC
TRBJ2-7,NA,TRBV19,TRBD1,CASSIGDRGPYEQYF,TGTGCCAGTAGTATAGGGGACAGGGGGCCCTACGAGCAGTACTTC
TRBJ2-5,NA,TRBV6-5,TRBD2,CASSRGLAEETQYF,TGTGCCAGCAGCCGGGGACTAGCGGAAGAGACCCAGTACTTC
TRBJ1-2,NA,TRBV3-1/TRBV3-2,NA,CASSQAWGNYGYTF,TGTGCCAGCAGCCAAGCATGGGGAAACTATGGCTACACCTTC
TRBJ2-2,NA,TRBV5-1,NA,CASSLAHTGELFF,TGCGCCAGCAGCTTGGCTCACACCGGGGAGCTGTTTTTT
TRBJ2-5,few,TRBV5-4,NA,CASSFPSQETQYF,TGTGCCAGCAGCTTTCCCTCTCAAGAGACCCAGTACTTC
TRBJ2-5,NA,TRBV5-5,NA,CASSLEREETQYF,TGTGCCAGCAGCTTGGAGAGGGAAGAGACCCAGTACTTC
TRBJ2-1,NA,TRBV5-1,TRBD2,CASSLDRLANEQFF,TGCGCCAGCAGCTTGGATAGACTAGCCAATGAGCAGTTCTTC
TRBJ1-1,NA,TRBV6-2/TRBV6-3,NA,CASSSHRVGDTEAFF,TGTGCCAGCAGTTCACACAGGGTGGGGGACACTGAAGCTTTCTTT
TRBJ1-4,NA,TRBV18,NA,CASSPPRGGPGEEKLFF,TGTGCCAGCTCACCACCCAGGGGAGGGCCGGGAGAAGAAAAACTGTTTTTT
TRBJ1-6,NA,TRBV2,NA,CASTGEYNSPLHF,TGTGCCAGCACTGGGGAGTATAATTCACCCCTCCACTTT
TRBJ2-7,NA,TRBV2,NA,CASKHTQGSRSYEQYF,TGTGCCAGCAAACACACCCAGGGGTCCCGCTCCTACGAGCAGTACTTC
TRBJ2-7,NA,TRBV30,NA,CAWSVGRSYEQYF,TGTGCCTGGAGTGTGGGGCGATCCTACGAGCAGTACTTC
TRBJ1-5,NA,TRBV19,NA,CASSLKGTNQPQHF,TGTGCCAGTAGCCTTAAGGGTACCAATCAGCCCCAGCATTTT
TRBJ1-2,NA,TRBV3-1/TRBV3-2,NA,CASSQDAGDYGYTF,TGTGCCAGCAGCCAAGATGCAGGGGACTATGGCTACACCTTC
TRBJ2-5,once,TRBV4-1,NA,CASSQDQGPPETQYF,TGCGCCAGCAGCCAAGATCAGGGGCCTCCGGAGACCCAGTACTTC
TRBJ1-4,NA,TRBV18,TRBD1,CASSPLPGQGGDEKLFF,TGTGCCAGCTCACCCTTACCCGGACAGGGAGGCGATGAAAAACTGTTTTTT
TRBJ1-1,NA,TRBV5-8,NA,CASRTGMNTEAFF,TGTGCCAGCAGAACAGGGATGAACACTGAAGCTTTCTTT
TRBJ2-1,NA,TRBV2,TRBD1,CASSLVTRGREQFF,TGTGCCAGCAGTTTGGTAACTAGGGGGCGTGAGCAGTTCTTC
TRBJ1-2,NA,TRBV5-6,NA,CASTTPHGVDYGYTF,TGTGCCAGCACCACCCCTCACGGGGTGGACTATGGCTACACCTTC
TRBJ2-1,few,TRBV7-2,TRBD2,CASSGGLFRNEQFF,TGTGCCTCAAGCGGGGGCCTCTTTAGGAATGAGCAGTTCTTC
TRBJ2-5,once,TRBV2,TRBD1,CASSKDRGVATQYF,TGTGCCAGCAGCAAGGACAGGGGGGTGGCGACCCAGTACTTC
TRBJ2-2,few,TRBV9,TRBD2,CASSGGLAETNTGELFF,TGTGCCAGCAGCGGGGGACTAGCGGAGACGAACACCGGGGAGCTGTTTTTT
TRBJ2-5,NA,TRBV3-1/TRBV3-2,NA,CASSSPGAETQYF,TGTGCCAGCAGCTCCCCCGGGGCAGAGACCCAGTACTTC
TRBJ1-2,NA,TRBV2,TRBD1,CASSETGGGYTF,TGTGCCAGCAGTGAGACAGGGGGCGGCTACACCTTC
TRBJ1-1,once,TRBV19,NA,CASSNHEHTEAFF,TGTGCCAGTAGTAATCATGAACACACTGAAGCTTTCTTT
TRBJ2-1,NA,TRBV30,NA,CAWSSNWNEQFF,TGTGCCTGGAGCTCTAATTGGAATGAGCAGTTCTTC
TRBJ2-7,NA,TRBV5-1,TRBD1,CASSNQGAEYEQYF,TGCGCCAGCAGCAACCAGGGGGCAGAATACGAGCAGTACTTC
TRBJ2-6,NA,TRBV9,NA,CASSEGGAGANVLTF,TGTGCCAGCAGCGAAGGGGGTGCCGGGGCCAACGTCCTGACTTTC
TRBJ1-5,NA,TRBV3-1/TRBV3-2,NA,CASSQEFEEPQHF,TGTGCCAGCAGCCAAGAGTTTGAAGAGCCCCAGCATTTT
TRBJ2-1,NA,TRBV6-5,TRBD1,CASSYGDRASEQFF,TGTGCCAGCAGTTATGGGGACAGGGCTAGCGAGCAGTTCTTC
TRBJ1-5,few,TRBV24-1,TRBD1,CATHQGAAGQPQHF,TGTGCCACTCATCAGGGGGCAGCAGGACAGCCCCAGCATTTT
TRBJ1-1,NA,TRBV16,NA,CASSQFRVEAFF,TGTGCCAGCAGCCAATTTCGGGTTGAAGCTTTCTTT
TRBJ2-2,NA,TRBV30,NA,CAWRGVAAPGELFF,TGTGCCTGGAGGGGGGTAGCTGCCCCCGGGGAGCTGTTTTTT
TRBJ2-5,once,TRBV15,TRBD2,CATSRVLAGDGETQYF,TGTGCCACCAGCAGAGTACTAGCGGGAGATGGAGAGACCCAGTACTTC
TRBJ2-3,once,TRBV3-1/TRBV3-2,TRBD2,CASSQFGPLAGGLTSTDTQYF,TGTGCCAGCAGCCAATTTGGTCCACTAGCGGGGGGCCTTACTAGCACAGATACGCAGTATTTT
TRBJ1-2,NA,TRBV7-8,NA,CASSPGVRAYYGYTF,TGTGCCAGCAGCCCAGGGGTTAGGGCCTACTATGGCTACACCTTC
TRBJ2-1,NA,TRBV7-2,TRBD2,CASSLNVGSGVLGFF,TGTGCCAGCAGCTTAAATGTCGGTAGCGGGGTATTAGGGTTCTTC
TRBJ2-1,NA,TRBV14,NA,CASSLGYNEQFF,TGTGCCAGCAGCCTCGGATACAATGAGCAGTTCTTC
TRBJ1-6,NA,TRBV5-1,NA,CASSSSGLLNSPLHF,TGCGCCAGCAGTTCCTCCGGACTCCTAAATTCACCCCTCCACTTT
TRBJ2-1,NA,TRBV4-2,TRBD2,CASSQDSGGGTYNEQFF,TGTGCCAGCAGCCAAGATTCTGGGGGGGGTACCTACAATGAGCAGTTCTTC
TRBJ2-7,few,TRBV4-2,TRBD2,CASSLYLAGSSSYEQYF,TGTGCCAGCAGCCTGTATTTAGCGGGGTCTAGCTCCTACGAGCAGTACTTC
TRBJ1-4,NA,TRBV18,TRBD1,CASSPRDRGSTNEKLFF,TGTGCCAGCTCACCACGGGACAGGGGTTCAACTAATGAAAAACTGTTTTTT
TRBJ2-1,NA,TRBV15,TRBD1,CATSPRTGGKNEQFF,TGTGCCACCAGCCCACGGACAGGGGGAAAGAATGAGCAGTTCTTC
TRBJ2-1,NA,TRBV5-6,TRBD1,CASSLNTGGWEQFF,TGTGCCAGCAGCTTGAATACAGGGGGCTGGGAGCAGTTCTTC
TRBJ2-3,NA,TRBV18,NA,CASSESRGTDTQYF,TGTGCCAGCTCCGAATCCAGGGGCACAGATACGCAGTATTTT
TRBJ2-2,NA,TRBV15,NA,CATSRGLLENTGELFF,TGTGCCACCAGCAGAGGTTTACTTGAGAACACCGGGGAGCTGTTTTTT
TRBJ2-1,NA,TRBV9,NA,CASSRDTYNEQFF,TGTGCCAGCAGCAGGGATACCTACAATGAGCAGTTCTTC
TRBJ1-1,NA,TRBV11-1,NA,CASSSKALNTEAFF,TGTGCCAGCAGCTCCAAGGCCCTGAACACTGAAGCTTTCTTT
TRBJ1-6,NA,TRBV7-9,TRBD1,CASSSQGFGNSPLHF,TGTGCCAGCAGCTCACAGGGGTTCGGGAATTCACCCCTCCACTTT
TRBJ2-3,NA,TRBV20-1,TRBD2,CSASRGLAGKPDTQYF,TGCAGTGCTAGTAGGGGACTAGCGGGGAAACCAGATACGCAGTATTTT
TRBJ1-4,NA,TRBV15,TRBD1,CATSTGGAANEKLFF,TGTGCCACCAGTACAGGGGGCGCAGCTAATGAAAAACTGTTTTTT